Shown below are 30 T cell receptor beta chains from a single sample sequenced in a study of blood T cell repertoires in COVID-19. Using immunoSEQ multiplex PCR, the repertoire was profiled, and TCRdb retains in-frame clones only, with some absent. The data hold roughly 150,000 clones, with roughly 77% observed a single time. Sequenced sample: peripheral blood. All receptors come from a man aged 60 to 75 with acute or convalescent COVID-19.

This chain joins TRBV4-2 and TRBJ1-1, with D maybe TRBD1 (5 bases). Trimming stripped 4 bases from V and 1 base from J, with 13 bases between. Germline CDR1 and CDR2: LGHNA and YNFKEQ. The CDR3 loop spans 15 amino acids. The CDR3 coding sequence is TGTGCCAGCAGCCCAGTGGCAGGGCAGAACACTGAAGCTTTCTTT. The encoded protein is CASSPVAGQNTEAFF.

The chain carries TRBV5-1 and TRBJ2-5; weak D call: TRBD2 (5 bases). CDR3 length equals 15 residues. V was cut by 3 bases and J by 5 bases, with 17 bases left in between. CDR1 and CDR2 from the germline V gene are SGHRS and YFSETQ. In DNA form, the CDR3 reads TGCGCCAGCAGCTCGGGGATATTCTTTGGGGAGACCCAGTACTTC. Encoded protein: CASSSGIFFGETQYF.

This chain connects TRBV29-1 to TRBJ2-1; 12 bases fit TRBD2. CDR3 length: 14 residues. After removal of 3 bases from V and 7 bases from J, the junction contained 4 bases not matched to a gene. The V gene's germline CDR1 is SQVTM and CDR2 ANQGSEA. The CDR3 is CSVDPTSGGNEQFF. CDR3 coding DNA: TGCAGCGTTGACCCGACTAGCGGGGGTAATGAGCAGTTCTTC.

This clone was picked up a small number of times. This chain links TRBV6-5 with TRBJ1-3; D perhaps matches TRBD1 (5 bases). This CDR3 contains 14 residues. The V end lost 6 bases, the J end lost 0 bases, and 9 bases lay between the germline ends. Germline loops: CDR1 MNHEY, CDR2 SVGAGI. The chain's CDR3 is CASRGLGSGNTIYF. The CDR3 DNA follows: TGTGCCAGCAGGGGGCTAGGCTCTGGAAACACCATATATTTT.

The chain links TRBV3-1 (or the pseudogene TRBV3-2) to TRBJ2-5; D gene ambiguous. The V gene's germline CDR1 is LGHDT and CDR2 YNNKEL (reference sequence). The CDR3 contains 13 residues. V shed 1 base and J shed 6 bases, with 9 bases lying between them. The CDR3 coding sequence is TGTGCCAGCAGCCAAGGCCTACAGCAGACCCAGTACTTC. Protein product: CASSQGLQQTQYF.

The rearrangement uses TRBV6-5 and TRBJ2-7; the D is unclear. Germline values: CDR1 MNHEY, CDR2 SVGAGI. The CDR3 is made up of 12 amino acids. Between the trimmed V and J ends, which lost 6 bases and 6 bases, there was a span of 12 bases. This CDR3 reads CASREYTGEQYF. The DNA of the CDR3 is TGTGCCAGCAGGGAGTATACCGGCGAGCAGTACTTC.

The chain carries TRBV5-1 and TRBJ1-5; 7 bases fit TRBD1. Trimming at V came to 2 bases and at J to 2 bases, leaving 13 bases not matched to a gene. CDR1 is SGHRS, CDR2 YFSETQ, per germline. CDR3 length: 18 amino acids. CDR3 sequence reads: CASSFLKEGAVGNQPQHF. DNA for the CDR3: TGCGCCAGCAGCTTTTTGAAGGAGGGGGCGGTTGGCAATCAGCCCCAGCATTTT.

The CDR3 bases are TGTGCCAGCAGCTCGGACAGTTTTTGGTATGGCTACACCTTC. Protein product: CASSSDSFWYGYTF. The V and J genes are TRBV5-5 and TRBJ1-2; a possible D gene is TRBD1 (6 bases). The V end lost 3 bases, the J end lost 5 bases, and 14 bases lay between the germline ends. CDR1 SGHKS and CDR2 YYEKEE come from the germline V gene (reference sequence). There are 14 residues in the CDR3.

The V and J genes are TRBV5-1 and TRBJ2-1; 9 bases fit TRBD1. This CDR3 is built from 13 residues. Germline V gene lookup returns CDR1 SGHRS and CDR2 YFSETQ. V lost 4 bases, J lost 8 bases, and 4 bases stayed unmatched. The CDR3 reads CASSRDRAYEQFF. The CDR3 nucleotides are TGCGCCAGCAGCCGGGACAGGGCGTATGAGCAGTTCTTC.

This chain uses TRBV4-1 with TRBJ1-2, with TRBD1 matching over 9 bases. The junction had 6 bases not matched to a gene; V was cut back by 3 bases and J by 4 bases. CDR1 is MGHRA, CDR2 YSYEKL, per germline. The CDR3 is 15 amino acids. The CDR3 here is CASSQGQGLFYGYTF. The CDR3 DNA follows: TGCGCCAGCAGCCAGGGACAGGGACTTTTCTATGGCTACACCTTC.

This sequence joins TRBV27 and TRBJ1-6; TRBD1 might be the D (6 bases). The CDR3 is made up of 17 amino acids. From germline, CDR1 is MNHEY and CDR2 SMNVEV (reference sequence). Trimming shortened V by 0 bases and J by 9 bases, and 18 bases separated the two germline ends. The CDR3 DNA sequence: TGTGCCAGCAGTTTATCCGTCACAGGGTGGGAGACTTCACCCCTCCACTTT. Its translation is CASSLSVTGWETSPLHF.

This clone is a singleton in its sample. The chain joins TRBV24-1 to TRBJ2-3; 10 bases map to TRBD1. CDR1 is KGHDR and CDR2 is SFDVKD in the germline V gene. This CDR3 has 15 amino acids. Germline trimming cut 5 bases from V and 2 bases from J; bases unmatched to any gene: 3. The CDR3 is CATSGTGGDTDTQYF. The CDR3 DNA reads TGTGCCACCAGTGGGACAGGGGGTGACACAGATACGCAGTATTTT.

With regard to this clone: This specimen includes other DNA sequences encoding the same CDR3. The gene calls are TRBV18 and TRBJ2-7; D may be TRBD1 (6 bases). Germline V CDR1 and CDR2: KGHSH, LQKENI. The CDR3 totals 13 residues. Trimming removed 3 bases from V and 2 bases from J, with 8 bases in between. The CDR3 coding sequence is TGTGCCAGCTCACCGGACAGCACCTACGAGCAGTACTTC. Translating it yields CASSPDSTYEQYF.

The rearrangement joins TRBV14 to TRBJ2-1; 14 positions match TRBD2. The V segment lost 4 bases and the J segment 8 bases; nucleotides outside the gene matches: 4. The CDR3 has 15 residues. The germline V gene encodes CDR1 SGHDN and CDR2 FVKESK. The chain's CDR3 is CASSPGLAGVDEQFF. CDR3 bases: TGTGCCAGCAGCCCGGGACTAGCGGGAGTTGATGAGCAGTTCTTC.

The rearrangement uses TRBV27 and TRBJ2-1; D not resolved. From germline, CDR1 is MNHEY and CDR2 SMNVEV (reference sequence). The V and J ends lost 2 bases and 5 bases respectively, with 10 bases between them. CDR3 length equals 14 residues. The CDR3 DNA follows: TGTGCCAGCAGTTTAAGTTGGCTAGACAATGAGCAGTTCTTC. It is translated as CASSLSWLDNEQFF.

This chain links TRBV19 with TRBJ2-2, with D perhaps matching TRBD2 (5 bases). CDR1 LNHDA and CDR2 SQIVND come from the germline V gene (reference sequence). Between the trimmed V and J ends, which lost 4 bases and 6 bases, there was a span of 15 bases. This CDR3 contains 15 residues. CDR3 region: CASSTLLLVSGELFF. The CDR3 nucleotides are TGTGCCAGTAGTACCTTACTACTAGTGTCCGGGGAGCTGTTTTTT.

This chain's CDR3 is CASSPPSSGREATQYF. CDR3 sequence (DNA): TGTGCCAGCTCACCACCATCGAGCGGGAGGGAGGCTACGCAGTATTTT. V gene TRBV18 combines with J gene TRBJ2-3, with 10 nucleotides matching TRBD2. The CDR3 loop spans 16 amino acids. V trimming: 0 bases; J trimming: 8 bases; junction bases outside the gene matches: 8. Germline V gene sequence: CDR1 KGHSH, CDR2 LQKENI.

The chain is built from TRBV2 and TRBJ2-1; possible D gene TRBD2, 7 bases. V lost 4 bases and J 4 bases, leaving 11 bases between the germline ends. This CDR3 has 14 residues. Germline V CDR1 and CDR2: SNHLY, FYNNEI. The CDR3: CASSVRGAYNEQFF. The DNA of the CDR3 is TGTGCCAGCAGTGTTCGGGGGGCTTACAATGAGCAGTTCTTC.

This chain links TRBV7-9 with TRBJ2-5; TRBD2 might be the D (8 bases). The CDR3 is 15 amino acids. V lost 1 base to trimming and J lost 5 bases, with 14 bases between them. CDR1 is SEHNR and CDR2 is FQNEAQ in the germline V gene (reference sequence). DNA for the CDR3: TGTGCCAGCAGCTTAGTCGGGAGGGGGCGGGAGACCCAGTACTTC. Translated: CASSLVGRGRETQYF.

Ten or more counts support this clone. The chain links TRBV27 to TRBJ2-7; D is perhaps TRBD1 (5 bases). Germline CDR1 MNHEY, CDR2 SMNVEV (reference sequence). The CDR3 covers 11 residues. Trimming left V 8 bases short and J 3 bases short, with 8 bases between. The chain's CDR3 is CASGQGYEQYF. CDR3 bases: TGTGCCAGCGGGCAGGGCTACGAGCAGTACTTC.

About this clone itself: The same CDR3 is also encoded by other DNA sequences in this sample. The chain couples TRBV7-9 to TRBJ2-5, with D perhaps matching TRBD1 (5 bases). CDR1 is SEHNR, CDR2 FQNEAQ, per germline (reference sequence). Trimming cost V 5 bases and J 5 bases, with 9 bases left between them. The CDR3 loop spans 12 amino acids. The CDR3 coding sequence is TGTGCCAGCAGCCGCCAGGGTGAGACCCAGTACTTC. Protein sequence: CASSRQGETQYF.

The chain uses TRBV24-1 and TRBJ1-2; TRBD1 agrees at 9 bases. Per germline, CDR1 KGHDR and CDR2 SFDVKD. CDR3 length: 14 residues. J was trimmed by 8 bases and V by 3 bases; bases with no gene match: 6. Written as DNA, the CDR3 is TGTGCCACCAGTGATAGTGGACAGGGGTCCGGCTACACCTTC. As protein: CATSDSGQGSGYTF.

The chain has TRBV2 and TRBJ1-2; TRBD1 is a possible D gene (5 bases). The CDR3 runs 14 residues. Trimming shortened V by 3 bases and J by 2 bases, and 10 bases separated the two germline ends. CDR1 and CDR2 (germline): SNHLY, FYNNEI. The CDR3 nucleotides read TGTGCCAGCAGTGATCGCAGGGCAAACTATGGCTACACCTTC. Translating it yields CASSDRRANYGYTF.

This CDR3 reads CASSLGQVNEQYF. The DNA of the CDR3 is TGTGCCAGCAGCCTAGGACAGGTCAACGAGCAGTACTTC. The chain couples TRBV3-1 (or the pseudogene TRBV3-2) to TRBJ2-7; 7 bases match TRBD1. The CDR3 has 13 residues. CDR1 is LGHDT, CDR2 YNNKEL, per germline (reference sequence). The J segment lost 5 bases and the V segment lost 4 bases, leaving 5 bases of the junction unmatched.

This sequence joins TRBV6-5 and TRBJ1-1; D unclear. The germline V gene encodes CDR1 MNHEY and CDR2 SVGAGI. This CDR3 contains 15 residues. V lost 6 bases and J 3 bases, leaving 17 bases between the germline ends. CDR3 bases: TGTGCCAGCAGACCTGACGGGGTAGGGTACACTGAAGCTTTCTTT. Its protein is CASRPDGVGYTEAFF.

The chain has TRBV4-1 and TRBJ2-1, with 7 bases that match TRBD2. The CDR3 totals 14 residues. Germline CDR1 and CDR2: MGHRA and YSYEKL. V lost 3 bases and J lost 5; bases outside the gene matches: 4. The CDR3 here is CASSHGLADNEQFF. For the CDR3, the DNA is TGCGCCAGCAGCCACGGTCTAGCGGACAATGAGCAGTTCTTC.

This chain links TRBV15 with TRBJ1-5, with D possibly matching TRBD1 (6 bases). There are 15 residues in the CDR3. Trimming removed 1 base from V and 3 bases from J, with 10 bases in between. Germline lookup yields CDR1 LNHNV and CDR2 YYDKDF (reference sequence). The CDR3 sequence is CATSRVDSYNQPQHF. The CDR3 region has the DNA TGTGCCACCAGCAGAGTGGACAGCTACAATCAGCCCCAGCATTTT.

This clone has more than one count but fewer than ten. V gene TRBV24-1 combines with J gene TRBJ2-7; D may be TRBD2 (5 bases). The CDR3 is 14 residues long. The ends were cut back, 6 bases at V and 3 bases at J, with 14 bases in the middle. Per the germline V gene, CDR1 is KGHDR and CDR2 is SFDVKD. The CDR3 reads CATSSQRQFYEQYF. CDR3 nucleotides: TGTGCCACCAGTTCCCAGCGGCAATTCTACGAGCAGTACTTC.

The rearrangement joins TRBV6-6 to TRBJ2-3, with TRBD2 identical over 12 bases. The CDR3 sequence is 14 residues long. The ends lost 10 bases at V and 7 bases at J; junction bases unmatched: 9. Looked up from germline, CDR1 is MNHNY and CDR2 is SVGAGI (reference sequence). The CDR3 spells CATRGLAGIHTQYF. CDR3 nucleotides: TGTGCCACTAGAGGACTAGCGGGAATACATACGCAGTATTTT.

The V gene is TRBV7-2, the J gene TRBJ1-1; D is undetermined. Trimming removed 5 bases from V and 1 base from J, with 14 bases in between. Germline V gene sequence: CDR1 SGHTA, CDR2 FQGNSA. This CDR3 contains 15 residues. The CDR3 DNA reads TGTGCCAGCAGCCCGCAACCCCCAGGGAACACTGAAGCTTTCTTT. Amino acid sequence: CASSPQPPGNTEAFF.